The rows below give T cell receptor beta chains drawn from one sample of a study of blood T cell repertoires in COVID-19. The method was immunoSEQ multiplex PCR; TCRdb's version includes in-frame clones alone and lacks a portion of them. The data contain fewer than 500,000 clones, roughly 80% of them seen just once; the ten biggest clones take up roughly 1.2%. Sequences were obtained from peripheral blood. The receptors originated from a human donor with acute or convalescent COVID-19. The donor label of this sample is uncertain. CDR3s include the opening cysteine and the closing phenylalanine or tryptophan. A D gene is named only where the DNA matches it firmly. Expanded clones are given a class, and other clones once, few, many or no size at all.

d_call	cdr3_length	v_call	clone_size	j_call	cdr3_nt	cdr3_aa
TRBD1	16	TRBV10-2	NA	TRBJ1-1	TGCGCCAGCAGTGAGGTGAACAGGGGGCTCGACACTGAAGCTTTCTTT	CASSEVNRGLDTEAFF
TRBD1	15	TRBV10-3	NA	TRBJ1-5	TGTGCCATCAGCAGCCAGGGGGCCAACAATCAGCCCCAGCATTTT	CAISSQGANNQPQHF
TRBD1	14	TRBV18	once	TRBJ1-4	TGTGCCAGCTCAACGGGACAGGGGGTTGAAAAACTGTTTTTT	CASSTGQGVEKLFF
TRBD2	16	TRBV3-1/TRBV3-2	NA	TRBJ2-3	TGTGCCAGCAGCCATCGACCCCTAGCGGCGGGGGATACGCAGTATTTT	CASSHRPLAAGDTQYF
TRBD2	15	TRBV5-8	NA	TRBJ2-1	TGTGCCAGCAGCAAGACTAGCGGGGGGAACAATGAGCAGTTCTTC	CASSKTSGGNNEQFF
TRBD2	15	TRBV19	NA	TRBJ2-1	TGTGCCAGTAGCCTCACTAGCGGGGACTACAATGAGCAGTTCTTC	CASSLTSGDYNEQFF
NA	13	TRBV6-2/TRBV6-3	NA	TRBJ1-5	TGTGCCAGCAGTTATTCAGAAAATCAGCCCCAGCATTTT	CASSYSENQPQHF
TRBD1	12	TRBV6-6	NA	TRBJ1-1	TGTGCCAGCAGTTCACAGGGGGGCGAAGCTTTCTTT	CASSSQGGEAFF
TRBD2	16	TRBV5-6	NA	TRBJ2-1	TGTGCCAGCAGATCGCTAGCGGGGGGCCTTAACAATGAGCAGTTCTTC	CASRSLAGGLNNEQFF
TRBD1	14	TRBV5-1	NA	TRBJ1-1	TGCGCCAGCAGCATACAGACAGGGGACACTGAAGCTTTCTTT	CASSIQTGDTEAFF
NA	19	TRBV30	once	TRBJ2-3	TGTGCCCGGACCGGGACACCAAAATCCCCACTCCCGAGCACAGATACGCAGTATTTT	CARTGTPKSPLPSTDTQYF
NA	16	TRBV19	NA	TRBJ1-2	TGTGCCAGTAGTATAGAGATAGGGAGGACCAACTATGGCTACACCTTC	CASSIEIGRTNYGYTF
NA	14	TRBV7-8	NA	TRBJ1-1	TGTGCCAGCAGCCCACAGCTCGGTCGGACTGAAGCTTTCTTT	CASSPQLGRTEAFF
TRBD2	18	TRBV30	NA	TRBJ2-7	TGTGCCTGGAGTAAGGGACTAGCGGGAGGGCCCGCACTCTACGAGCAGTACTTC	CAWSKGLAGGPALYEQYF
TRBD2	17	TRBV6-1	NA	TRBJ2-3	TGTGCCAGCAGTGAACCGATACTAGCGGGCCGCACAGATACGCAGTATTTT	CASSEPILAGRTDTQYF
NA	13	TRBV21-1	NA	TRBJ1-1	TGTGCCAGCAGGTGGACAGGGAGCACTGAAGCTTTCTTT	CASRWTGSTEAFF
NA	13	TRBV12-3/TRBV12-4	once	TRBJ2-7	TGTGCCAGCAGTTTAGCAGCTTCCTACGAGCAGTACTTC	CASSLAASYEQYF
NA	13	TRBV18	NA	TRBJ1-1	TGTGCCAGCTCCGGGGAAGGGTGGACTGAAGCTTTCTTT	CASSGEGWTEAFF
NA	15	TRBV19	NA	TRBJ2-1	TGTGCCAGTAAGACAGCTGCGGGGACCTACAATGAGCAGTTCTTC	CASKTAAGTYNEQFF
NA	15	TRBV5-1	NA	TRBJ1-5	TGCGCCAGCAGCTTGGGACAGGCCCCCAATCAGCCCCAGCATTTT	CASSLGQAPNQPQHF
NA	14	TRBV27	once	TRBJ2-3	TGTGCCAGCAGTTTAACGGGGTTCCCAGATACGCAGTATTTT	CASSLTGFPDTQYF
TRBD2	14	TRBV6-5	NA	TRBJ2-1	TGTGCCAGCATCCTAGCGGGGGGGCGCGATGAGCAGTTCTTC	CASILAGGRDEQFF
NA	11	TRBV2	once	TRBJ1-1	TGTGCCAGCAGGACCGACAGAGAAGCTTTCTTT	CASRTDREAFF
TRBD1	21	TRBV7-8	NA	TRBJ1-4	TGTGCCAGCAGCTCTACGCGACTCCGGGACAGGGGGATTGCAACTAATGAAAAACTGTTTTTT	CASSSTRLRDRGIATNEKLFF
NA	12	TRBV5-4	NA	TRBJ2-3	TGTGCCAGCTGGGGCAGCTCAGATACGCAGTATTTT	CASWGSSDTQYF
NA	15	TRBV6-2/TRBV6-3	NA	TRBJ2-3	TGTGCCAGCAGCTTGGGGGGTTGGGTTGCAGATACGCAGTATTTT	CASSLGGWVADTQYF
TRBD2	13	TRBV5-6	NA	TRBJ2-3	TGTGCCAGCAGCTTGGCGGGGGGAGATACGCAGTATTTT	CASSLAGGDTQYF
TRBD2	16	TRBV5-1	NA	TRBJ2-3	TGCGCCAGCAGCTTGGCCCCACTAGCGAGCACAGATACGCAGTATTTT	CASSLAPLASTDTQYF
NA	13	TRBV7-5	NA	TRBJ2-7	TGTGTCAGAAGCCCCAGCGAATTTTACGAGCAGTACTTC	CVRSPSEFYEQYF
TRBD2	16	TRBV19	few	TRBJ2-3	TGTGCCAGTAGAGAACGACTAGCGGGAGGGCCAGATACGCAGTATTTT	CASRERLAGGPDTQYF
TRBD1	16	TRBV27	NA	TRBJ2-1	TGTGCCAGCAGTTTATCAGGACAGGGTTATTACAATGAGCAGTTCTTC	CASSLSGQGYYNEQFF
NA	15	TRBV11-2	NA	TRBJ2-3	TGTGCCAGCAGCTTATATCTCGGGGGCACAGATACGCAGTATTTT	CASSLYLGGTDTQYF
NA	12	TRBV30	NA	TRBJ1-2	TGTGCCTGGTTGGGCGGGGGTGCCGGCTACACCTTC	CAWLGGGAGYTF
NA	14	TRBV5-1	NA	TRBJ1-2	TGCGCCAGCAGCTTGGCGGAGGGCGGGTATGGCTACACCTTC	CASSLAEGGYGYTF
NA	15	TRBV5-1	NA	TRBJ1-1	TGCGCCAGCAGCTTGGTGGGGGGACCGAACACTGAAGCTTTCTTT	CASSLVGGPNTEAFF
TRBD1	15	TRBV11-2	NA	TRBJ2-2	TGTGCCAGCAGCTTAAGACAGGGACGGATGGGGGAGCTGTTTTTT	CASSLRQGRMGELFF
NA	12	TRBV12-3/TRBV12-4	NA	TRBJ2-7	TGTGCCAGCAGTCGCGCTACCTACGAGCAGTACTTC	CASSRATYEQYF
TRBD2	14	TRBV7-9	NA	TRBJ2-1	TGTGCCGCCCAAGGGAGGGCCTCCTACAATGAGCAGTTCTTC	CAAQGRASYNEQFF
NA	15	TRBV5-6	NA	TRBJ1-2	TGTGCCAGCAGCGTACCACAGGTATCGGACTATGGCTACACCTTC	CASSVPQVSDYGYTF
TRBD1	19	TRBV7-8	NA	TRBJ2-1	TGTGCCAGCAGCTTCCGGGACAGGGGCCGCGACGTCTCCTACAATGAGCAGTTCTTC	CASSFRDRGRDVSYNEQFF
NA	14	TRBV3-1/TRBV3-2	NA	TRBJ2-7	TGTGCCAGCAGCCAGGACGGGAGCTCCTACGAGCAGTACTTC	CASSQDGSSYEQYF
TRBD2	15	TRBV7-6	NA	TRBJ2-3	TGTGCCAGCAGCTTAGAGGGACTAGCAATAGATACGCAGTATTTT	CASSLEGLAIDTQYF
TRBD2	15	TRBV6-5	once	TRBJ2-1	TGTGCCAGCAGTAGAGGGACTAGCGTTGTAAATGAGCAGTTCTTC	CASSRGTSVVNEQFF
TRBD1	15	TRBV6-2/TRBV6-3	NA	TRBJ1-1	TGTGCCAGCAGTAACCACAGGGGAGAAGGAACTGAAGCTTTCTTT	CASSNHRGEGTEAFF
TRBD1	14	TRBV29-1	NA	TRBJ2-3	TGCAGCGCTACACCGACAGGGACGGCAGATACGCAGTATTTT	CSATPTGTADTQYF
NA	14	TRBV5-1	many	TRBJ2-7	TGCGCCAGCAGCCGTGAGGAACTTAACTACGAGCAGTACTTC	CASSREELNYEQYF
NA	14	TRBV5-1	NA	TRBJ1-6	TGCGCCAGCAGCTTGTCGGGGATTAATTCACCCCTCCACTTT	CASSLSGINSPLHF
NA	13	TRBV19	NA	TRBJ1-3	TGTGCCAGTAGTTTCTTCTCTGGAAACACCATATATTTT	CASSFFSGNTIYF
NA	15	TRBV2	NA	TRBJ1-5	TGTGCCAGCAGTAGGAGACGGGGTCCGGATCAGCCCCAGCATTTT	CASSRRRGPDQPQHF
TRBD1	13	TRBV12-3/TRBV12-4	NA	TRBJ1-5	TGTGCCAGCAGGGCTACAGGGGATCAGCCCCAGCATTTT	CASRATGDQPQHF
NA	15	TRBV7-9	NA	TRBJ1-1	TGTGCCAGCAGCCCCGGGGGACTCTTGAACACTGAAGCTTTCTTT	CASSPGGLLNTEAFF
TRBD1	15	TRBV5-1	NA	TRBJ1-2	TGCGCCAGCAGCCAGACGGGACAGGGGGCGAAAGGCTACACCTTC	CASSQTGQGAKGYTF
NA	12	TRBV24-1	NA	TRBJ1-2	TGTGCCACCTACTACCACACGGAAGGCTACACCTTC	CATYYHTEGYTF
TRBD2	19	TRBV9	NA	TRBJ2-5	TGTGCCAGCAGCGTAGGGGGTAGCGGGGGACGCCTTTACCAAGAGACCCAGTACTTC	CASSVGGSGGRLYQETQYF
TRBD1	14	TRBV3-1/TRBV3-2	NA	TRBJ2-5	TGTGCCAGCAGAAACCGGGACAGAAAAGAGACCCAGTACTTC	CASRNRDRKETQYF
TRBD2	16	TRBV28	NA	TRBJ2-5	TGTGCCAGCAGTTTAGGCCTAGCGGGGGGCCTGGAGACCCAGTACTTC	CASSLGLAGGLETQYF
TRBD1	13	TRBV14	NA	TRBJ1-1	TGTGCCAGCAGCCAAGGACAGGGGACTGAAGCTTTCTTT	CASSQGQGTEAFF
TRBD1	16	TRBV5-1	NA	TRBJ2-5	TGCGCCAGCAGCGTGGCCCTGGGACAGGGCCAAGAGACCCAGTACTTC	CASSVALGQGQETQYF
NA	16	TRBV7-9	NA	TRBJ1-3	TGTGCCAGCAGCTTCGGGCGCGGGGGCTCTGGAAACACCATATATTTT	CASSFGRGGSGNTIYF
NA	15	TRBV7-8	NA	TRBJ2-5	TGTGCCAGCAGCTTAGTCGGACTACCCCAAGAGACCCAGTACTTC	CASSLVGLPQETQYF